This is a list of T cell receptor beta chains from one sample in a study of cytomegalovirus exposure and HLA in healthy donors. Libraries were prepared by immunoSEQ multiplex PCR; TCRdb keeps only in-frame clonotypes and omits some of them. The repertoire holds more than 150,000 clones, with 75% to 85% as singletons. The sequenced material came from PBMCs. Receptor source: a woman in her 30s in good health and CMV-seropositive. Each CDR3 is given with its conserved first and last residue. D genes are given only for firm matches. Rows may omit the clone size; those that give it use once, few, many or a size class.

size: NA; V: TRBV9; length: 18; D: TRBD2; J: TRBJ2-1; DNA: TGTGCCAGCAGCGTAACAGGGTACCCAAGCGGGGGGGGCAATGAGCAGTTCTTC; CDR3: CASSVTGYPSGGGNEQFF
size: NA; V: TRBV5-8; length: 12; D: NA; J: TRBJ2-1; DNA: TGTGCCAGCAGCTTATTCAACAATGAGCAGTTCTTC; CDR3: CASSLFNNEQFF
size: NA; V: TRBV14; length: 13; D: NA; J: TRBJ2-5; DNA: TGTGCCAGCAGCCAAGTCGGGTTGGAGACCCAGTACTTC; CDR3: CASSQVGLETQYF
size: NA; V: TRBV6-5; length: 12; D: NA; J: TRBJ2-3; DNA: TGTGCCAGCAGCCGGGTGGCAGATACGCAGTATTTT; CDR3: CASSRVADTQYF
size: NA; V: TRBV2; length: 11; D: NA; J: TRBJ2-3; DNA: TGTGCCAGCAGTGCCGGGACATTGTTGTATTTT; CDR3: CASSAGTLLYF
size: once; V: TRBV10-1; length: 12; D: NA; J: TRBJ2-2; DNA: TGCGCCAGCAGTGAAGGAGTCGGGGAGCTGTTTTTT; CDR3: CASSEGVGELFF
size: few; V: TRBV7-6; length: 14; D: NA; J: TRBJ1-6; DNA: TGTGCCAGCAGCCGATCTAACAGGGACGCACCCCTCCACTTT; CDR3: CASSRSNRDAPLHF
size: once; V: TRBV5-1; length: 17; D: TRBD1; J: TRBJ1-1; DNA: TGCGCCAGCAGCTTGCCATCCGGGACAGCTATGAACACTGAAGCTTTCTTT; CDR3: CASSLPSGTAMNTEAFF
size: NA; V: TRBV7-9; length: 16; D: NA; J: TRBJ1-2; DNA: TGTGCCAGCAGCCCGTTTGGGGGGGCCGAAAGCAGTGGCTACACCTTC; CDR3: CASSPFGGAESSGYTF
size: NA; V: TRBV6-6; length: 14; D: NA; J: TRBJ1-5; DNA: TGTGCCAGCAGTCCGGGAAGCTACGATCAACCCCAGCATTTT; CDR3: CASSPGSYDQPQHF
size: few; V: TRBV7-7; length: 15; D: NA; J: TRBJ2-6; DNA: TGTGCCAGCAGCCAGGGGCAGGAAGGGGCCAACGTCCTGACTTTC; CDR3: CASSQGQEGANVLTF
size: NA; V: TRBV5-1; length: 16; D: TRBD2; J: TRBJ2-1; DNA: TGCGCCAGCAGCTACTCTCTAGCGGGGGGTTACAATGAGCAGTTCTTC; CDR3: CASSYSLAGGYNEQFF
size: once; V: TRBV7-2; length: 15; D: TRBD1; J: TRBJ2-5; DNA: TGTGCCAGCAGCTCCGGACAGGGAAGGCAAGAGACCCAGTACTTC; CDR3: CASSSGQGRQETQYF
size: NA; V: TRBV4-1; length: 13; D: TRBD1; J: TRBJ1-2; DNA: TGCGCCAGCAGAAAGATAGGGGGCGGAGGCTACACCTTC; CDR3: CASRKIGGGGYTF
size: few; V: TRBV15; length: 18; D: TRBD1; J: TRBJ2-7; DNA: TGTGCCACCAGCCCCCTGGATGGTAGGGGACAGGGTACCTACGAGCAGTACTTC; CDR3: CATSPLDGRGQGTYEQYF
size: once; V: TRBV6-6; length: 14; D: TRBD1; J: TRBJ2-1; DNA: TGTGCCAGCAGTTTCCTGGGACAGGGCGAAGAGCAGTTCTTC; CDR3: CASSFLGQGEEQFF
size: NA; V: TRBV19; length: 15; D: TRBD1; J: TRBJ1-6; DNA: TGTGCCAGTAGTATGGGGGACAGGGGTGTCTCACCCCTCCACTTT; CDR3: CASSMGDRGVSPLHF
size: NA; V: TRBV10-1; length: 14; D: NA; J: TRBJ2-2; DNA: TGCGCCAGCAGTGGAGGGAAGAACACCGGGGAGCTGTTTTTT; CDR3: CASSGGKNTGELFF
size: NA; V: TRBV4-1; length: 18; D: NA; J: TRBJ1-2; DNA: TGCGCCAGCAGCCAAGGGGCCAAGGTAAGGGGCCCCGGAGATGGCTACACCTTC; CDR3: CASSQGAKVRGPGDGYTF
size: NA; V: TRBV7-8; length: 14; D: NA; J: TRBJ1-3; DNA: TGTGCCAGCAGCTTTCAGGGTACTGGAAACACCATATATTTT; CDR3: CASSFQGTGNTIYF
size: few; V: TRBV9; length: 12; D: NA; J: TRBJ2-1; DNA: TGTGCCAGCAGCGTAGGGGAGATTGAGCAGTTCTTC; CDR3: CASSVGEIEQFF
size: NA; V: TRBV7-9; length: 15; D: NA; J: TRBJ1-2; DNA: TGTGCCAGCAGCCCAGGGCCCACCAGCACCCATGGCTACACCTTC; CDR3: CASSPGPTSTHGYTF
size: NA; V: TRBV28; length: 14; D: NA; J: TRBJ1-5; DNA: TGTGCCAGCACACGGAGCGGGTTCGAGGTACCCCAGCATTTT; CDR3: CASTRSGFEVPQHF
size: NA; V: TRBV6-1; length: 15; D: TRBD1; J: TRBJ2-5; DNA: TGTGCCAGCAGTGATTTTCGGACAGGGGAAGAGACCCAGTACTTC; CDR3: CASSDFRTGEETQYF
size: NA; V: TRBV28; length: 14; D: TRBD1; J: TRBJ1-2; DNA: TGTGCCAGCAGCAAAGGACAGGGCCGCGATGGCTACACCTTC; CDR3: CASSKGQGRDGYTF
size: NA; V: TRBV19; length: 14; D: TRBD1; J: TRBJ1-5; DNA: TGTGCCAGTACCCACCGAGGGGGCGATCAGCCCCAGCATTTT; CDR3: CASTHRGGDQPQHF
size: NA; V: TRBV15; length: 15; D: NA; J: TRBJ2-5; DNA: TGTGCCACCAGCAGAGTCCCCACAGGGCAAGAGACCCAGTACTTC; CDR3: CATSRVPTGQETQYF
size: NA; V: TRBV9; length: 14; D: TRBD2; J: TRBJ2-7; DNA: TGTGCCAGCAGCGTCCGGACTAGCGCAGGGGAGCAGTACTTC; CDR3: CASSVRTSAGEQYF
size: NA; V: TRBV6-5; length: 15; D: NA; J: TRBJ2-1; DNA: TGTGCCAGCAGTCCTCAAGCAGGCCTTGGGAATGAGCAGTTCTTC; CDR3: CASSPQAGLGNEQFF
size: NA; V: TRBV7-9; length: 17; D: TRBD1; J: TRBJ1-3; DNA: TGTGCCAGCAGCTTTGGCGCCCCTGACAGGGTCGGAAACACCATATATTTT; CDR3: CASSFGAPDRVGNTIYF
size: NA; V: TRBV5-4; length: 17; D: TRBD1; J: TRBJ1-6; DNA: TGTGCCAGCAGCGGAGGACAGGGAAGCTCCTATAATTCACCCCTCCACTTT; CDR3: CASSGGQGSSYNSPLHF
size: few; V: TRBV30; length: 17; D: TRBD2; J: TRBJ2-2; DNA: TGTGCCGGGAGGGGACTAGCGGGGGGGCCTAGGACCGGGGAGCTGTTTTTT; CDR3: CAGRGLAGGPRTGELFF
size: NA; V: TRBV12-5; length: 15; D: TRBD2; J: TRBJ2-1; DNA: TGTGCTAGTGCTAGGACTAGCGGGAGCTACAACGAGCAGTTCTTC; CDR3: CASARTSGSYNEQFF
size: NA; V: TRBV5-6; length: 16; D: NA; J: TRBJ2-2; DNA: TGTGCCAGCAGCGTTGACTCGGCATCGAACACCGGGGAGCTGTTTTTT; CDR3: CASSVDSASNTGELFF
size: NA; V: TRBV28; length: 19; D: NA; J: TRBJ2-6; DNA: TGTGCCAGCAGTTTCTGGGTGGCAGGTGACCTCTCTGGGGCCAACGTCCTGACTTTC; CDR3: CASSFWVAGDLSGANVLTF
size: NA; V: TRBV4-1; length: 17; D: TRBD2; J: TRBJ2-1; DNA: TGCGCCAGCAGCCAAGGACGGGGGACTAGCGGGGGCAATGAGCAGTTCTTC; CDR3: CASSQGRGTSGGNEQFF
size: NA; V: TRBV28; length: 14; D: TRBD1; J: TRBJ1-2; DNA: TGTGCCAGCAGTTGGGGGACAGCGAACTATGGCTACACCTTC; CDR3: CASSWGTANYGYTF
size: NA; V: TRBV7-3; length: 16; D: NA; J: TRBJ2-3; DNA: TGTGCCAGCAGCGCCACTAGCCCAACTAGCACAGATACGCAGTATTTT; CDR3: CASSATSPTSTDTQYF
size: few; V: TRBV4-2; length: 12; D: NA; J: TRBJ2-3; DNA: TGTGCCAGCGGGGGGGCTTTAGATACGCAGTATTTT; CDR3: CASGGALDTQYF
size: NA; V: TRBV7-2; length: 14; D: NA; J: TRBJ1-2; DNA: TGTGCCAGCAGCTTAGCCACAGCAGGAGGGGGCTACACCTTC; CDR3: CASSLATAGGGYTF
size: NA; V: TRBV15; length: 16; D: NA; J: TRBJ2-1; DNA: TGTGCCACCAGCTATAGGAGGGGGGGGACGTACAATGAGCAGTTCTTC; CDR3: CATSYRRGGTYNEQFF
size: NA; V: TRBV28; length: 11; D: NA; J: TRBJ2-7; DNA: TGTGCGAGCAGGGAGGTGGGAGAGCAGTACTTC; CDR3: CASREVGEQYF
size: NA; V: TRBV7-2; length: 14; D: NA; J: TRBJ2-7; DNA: TGTGCCAGCAGCTCACAGGACGTATTAAACGAGCAGTACTTC; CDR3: CASSSQDVLNEQYF
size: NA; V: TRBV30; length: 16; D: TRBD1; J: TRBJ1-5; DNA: TGTGCCTGGGGGGTCCCAGGGACAGTAAGCAATCAGCCCCAGCATTTT; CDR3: CAWGVPGTVSNQPQHF
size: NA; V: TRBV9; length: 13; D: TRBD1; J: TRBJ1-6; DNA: TGTGCCAGCTCCCAGGGGGGAACTTCACCCCTCCACTTT; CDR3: CASSQGGTSPLHF
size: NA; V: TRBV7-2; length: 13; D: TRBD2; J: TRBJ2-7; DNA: TGTGCCAGCAGCAGGGCGGGAGGATACGAGCAGTACTTC; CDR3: CASSRAGGYEQYF
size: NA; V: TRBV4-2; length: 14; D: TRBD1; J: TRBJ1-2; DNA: TGTGCCAGCAGCCCCAAGGGACAGAACTATGGCTACACCTTC; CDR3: CASSPKGQNYGYTF
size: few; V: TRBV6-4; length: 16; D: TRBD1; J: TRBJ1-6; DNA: TGTGCCAGCAGTGACTCACCAGGGACAGAAATTTCACCCCTCCACTTT; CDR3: CASSDSPGTEISPLHF
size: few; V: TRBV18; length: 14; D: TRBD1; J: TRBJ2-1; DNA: TGTGCCAGCTCCCCTCGGACAGGGACAAATGAGCAGTTCTTC; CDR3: CASSPRTGTNEQFF
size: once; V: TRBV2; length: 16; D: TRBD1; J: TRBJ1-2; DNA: TGTGCCAGCGGGTGGGACAGGAGGAACTCAGACTATGGCTACACCTTC; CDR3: CASGWDRRNSDYGYTF
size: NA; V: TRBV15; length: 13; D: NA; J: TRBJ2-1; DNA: TGTGCCACCAGCAGAGAAACAGGGCGCCAGCAGTTCTTC; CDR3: CATSRETGRQQFF
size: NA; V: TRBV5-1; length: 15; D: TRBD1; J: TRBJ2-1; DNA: TGCGCCAGCAGCCTACAGCCGGGACAGTACAATGGGCAGTTCTTC; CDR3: CASSLQPGQYNGQFF
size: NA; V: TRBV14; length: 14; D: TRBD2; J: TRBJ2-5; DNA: TGTGCCAGCAGCCTACGGACTAGGGAGGAGACCCAGTACTTC; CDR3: CASSLRTREETQYF
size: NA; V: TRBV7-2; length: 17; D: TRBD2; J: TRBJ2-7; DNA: TGTGCCAGCAGCTTAAAAGCGGCGGGGGGGGGCCAGGGCGAGCAGTACTTC; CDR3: CASSLKAAGGGQGEQYF
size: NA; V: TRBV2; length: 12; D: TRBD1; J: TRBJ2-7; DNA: TGTGCCAGCTTAGGGGGCACCTACGAGCAGTACTTC; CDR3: CASLGGTYEQYF
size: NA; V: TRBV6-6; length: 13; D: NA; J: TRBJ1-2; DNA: TGTGCCAGCAGTGAGGACAGACGCTATGGCTACACCTTC; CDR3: CASSEDRRYGYTF
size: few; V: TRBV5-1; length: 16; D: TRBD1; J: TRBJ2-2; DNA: TGCGCCAGCAGCTTGACCGGGACAGCGAACACCGGGGAGCTGTTTTTT; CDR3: CASSLTGTANTGELFF